A single TCR beta chain is shown here with its context. The CDR3 consists of 14 residues. Trimming shortened V by 3 bases and J by 5 bases, and 13 bases separated the two germline ends. Germline assignment: CDR1 MDHEN and CDR2 SYDVKM. The study ran its PCR with 60 Vbeta and 13 Jbeta primers. The data were produced by immunoSEQ multiplex PCR, yet TCRdb's version contains in-frame clones alone and is incomplete. The data show more than 150,000 clones, approximately 85% seen once. This record belongs to a study of cytomegalovirus exposure and HLA in healthy donors. Overall study: As released early, the data held about 85 million unique TCRs from HLA-typed donors.

The source is a woman aged 18-35 years in good health and CMV-seronegative. The sample was PBMCs. The chain is built from TRBV28 and TRBJ2-5; weak D call: TRBD1 (6 bases). The CDR3 protein is CASSFQGRAETQYF. As DNA, the CDR3 is TGTGCCAGCAGTTTCCAGGGGCGGGCGGAGACCCAGTACTTC.